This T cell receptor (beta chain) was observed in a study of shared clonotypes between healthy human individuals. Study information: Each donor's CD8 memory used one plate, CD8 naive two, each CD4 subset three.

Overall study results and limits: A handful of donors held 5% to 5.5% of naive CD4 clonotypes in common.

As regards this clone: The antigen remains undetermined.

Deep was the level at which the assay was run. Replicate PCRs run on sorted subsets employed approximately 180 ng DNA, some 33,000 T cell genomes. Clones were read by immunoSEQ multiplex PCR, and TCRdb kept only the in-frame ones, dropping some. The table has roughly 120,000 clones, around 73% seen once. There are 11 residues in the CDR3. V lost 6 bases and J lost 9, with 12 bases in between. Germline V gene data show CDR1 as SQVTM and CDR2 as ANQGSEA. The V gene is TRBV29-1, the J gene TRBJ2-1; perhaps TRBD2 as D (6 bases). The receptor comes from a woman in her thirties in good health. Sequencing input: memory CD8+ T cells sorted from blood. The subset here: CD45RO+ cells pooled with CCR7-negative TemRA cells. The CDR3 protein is CSVEEGPEQFF. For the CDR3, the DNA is TGCAGCGTAGAGGAGGGCCCTGAGCAGTTCTTC.